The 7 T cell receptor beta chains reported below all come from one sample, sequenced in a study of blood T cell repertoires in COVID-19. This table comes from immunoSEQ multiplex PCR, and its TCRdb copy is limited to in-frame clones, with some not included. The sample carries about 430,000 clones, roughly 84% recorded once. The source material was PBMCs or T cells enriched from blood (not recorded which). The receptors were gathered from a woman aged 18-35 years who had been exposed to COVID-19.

CDR3 residues: CASSPRDTRTEAFF. CDR3 bases: TGTGCCAGCAGCCCCCGGGACACTCGTACTGAAGCTTTCTTT. The chain recombines TRBV7-3 with TRBJ1-1; tentatively, D is TRBD1 (6 bases). The CDR3 length is 14 residues. Germline V CDR1 and CDR2: SGHTA, FQGTGA. V lost 5 bases and J lost 5, with 15 bases in between.

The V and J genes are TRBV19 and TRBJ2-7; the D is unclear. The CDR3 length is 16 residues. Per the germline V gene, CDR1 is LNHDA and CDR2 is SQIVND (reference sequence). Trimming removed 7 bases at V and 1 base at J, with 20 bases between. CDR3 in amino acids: CASNPTDRGLSYEQYF. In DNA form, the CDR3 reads TGTGCCAGTAATCCGACTGACCGCGGCCTTTCCTACGAGCAGTACTTC. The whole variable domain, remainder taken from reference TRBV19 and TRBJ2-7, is DGGITQSPKYLFRKEGQNVTLSCEQNLNHDAMYWYRQDPGQGLRLIYYSQIVNDFQKGDIAEGYSVSREKKESFPLTVTSAQKNPTAFYLCASNPTDRGLSYEQYFGPGTRLTVT.

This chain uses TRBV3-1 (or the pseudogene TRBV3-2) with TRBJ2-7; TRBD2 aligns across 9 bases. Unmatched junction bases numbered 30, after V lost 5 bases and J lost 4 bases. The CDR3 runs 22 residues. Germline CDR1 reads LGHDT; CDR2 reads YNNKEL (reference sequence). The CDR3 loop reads CASSNQGRGVAGVPPSFYEQYF. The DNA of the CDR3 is TGTGCCAGCAGCAACCAGGGCAGGGGAGTAGCGGGAGTACCCCCCTCTTTTTACGAGCAGTACTTC.

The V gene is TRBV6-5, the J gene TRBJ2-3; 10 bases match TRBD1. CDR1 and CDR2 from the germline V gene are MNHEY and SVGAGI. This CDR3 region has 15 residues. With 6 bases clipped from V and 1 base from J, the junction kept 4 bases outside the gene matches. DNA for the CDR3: TGTGCCAGCAGACCCGGGACAGGGGGCACAGATACGCAGTATTTT. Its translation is CASRPGTGGTDTQYF.

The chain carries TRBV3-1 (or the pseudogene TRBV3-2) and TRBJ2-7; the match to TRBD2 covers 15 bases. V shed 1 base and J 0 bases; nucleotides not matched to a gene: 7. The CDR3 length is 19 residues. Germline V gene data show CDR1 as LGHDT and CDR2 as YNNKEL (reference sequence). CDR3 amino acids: CASSQAIGLAGGSSYEQYF. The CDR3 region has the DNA TGTGCCAGCAGCCAAGCTATCGGACTAGCGGGGGGGAGCTCCTACGAGCAGTACTTC.

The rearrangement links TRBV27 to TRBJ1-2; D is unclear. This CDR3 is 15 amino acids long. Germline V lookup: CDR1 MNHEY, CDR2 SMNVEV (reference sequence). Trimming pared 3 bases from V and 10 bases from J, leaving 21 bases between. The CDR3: CASSFRVSGTLDYTF. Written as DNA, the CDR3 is TGTGCCAGCAGTTTCAGAGTAAGCGGAACCCTCGACTACACCTTC.

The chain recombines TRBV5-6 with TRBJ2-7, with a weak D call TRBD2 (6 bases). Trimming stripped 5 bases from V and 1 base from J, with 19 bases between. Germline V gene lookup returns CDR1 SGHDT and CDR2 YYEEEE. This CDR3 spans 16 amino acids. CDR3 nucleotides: TGTGCCAGCAGTATTACCGGGACTGGGAAGTCCTACGAGCAGTACTTC. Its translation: CASSITGTGKSYEQYF.